These T cell receptor beta chains were read from a single sample in a study of molecular identifiers for immune sequencing clone quantification. One entry per CDR3 protein, called by TCRdb with MiXCR from the PCR reads. This sample yields approximately 97,000 distinct CDR3 sequences, of which under 40% are seen a single time; 9% to 10% belongs to the top ten. The sequenced sample consisted of naive CD8+ T cells from blood, with Jurkat cell RNA spiked in. The receptors stem from a human donor in good health. Some libraries in this study had Jurkat cell RNA spiked in. Each CDR3 is given with its conserved first and last residue. Each record gives: V gene, D gene, J gene, clone size, CDR3 DNA, CDR3 protein. A D gene is named only where the DNA matches it firmly. Size values are once, few and many counts, or a class for expanded clones, and some rows have none.

v_call: TRBV29-1
d_call: TRBD2
j_call: TRBJ2-1
clone_size: NA
cdr3_nt: TGCAGCGTGGCTAGCGGGAGCCCAAACAATGAGCAGTTCTTC
cdr3_aa: CSVASGSPNNEQFF

v_call: TRBV6-6
d_call: NA
j_call: TRBJ2-3
clone_size: NA
cdr3_nt: TGTGCCTGCAGTTTGATCACCGATACGCGGTATTTT
cdr3_aa: CACSLITDTRYF

v_call: TRBV6-5
d_call: NA
j_call: TRBJ2-3
clone_size: NA
cdr3_nt: TGTGCCAGCAGTTTCAATCCAAGGGGTAGGGACTATACGCAGTATTTT
cdr3_aa: CASSFNPRGRDYTQYF

v_call: TRBV12-3/TRBV12-4
d_call: TRBD1
j_call: TRBJ2-7
clone_size: few
cdr3_nt: TGTGCCAGCAGCCTCGGGACAGGGGGCCACGAGCAGTACTTC
cdr3_aa: CASSLGTGGHEQYF

v_call: TRBV9
d_call: NA
j_call: TRBJ1-2
clone_size: NA
cdr3_nt: TGTGCCAGCAGCGTGTCAGGGGCCAACTATGGCTACACCTTC
cdr3_aa: CASSVSGANYGYTF

v_call: TRBV5-6
d_call: NA
j_call: TRBJ2-5
clone_size: once
cdr3_nt: TGTGCCAGCAGCTTGAAAGAACAAGAGACCCAGTACTTC
cdr3_aa: CASSLKEQETQYF

v_call: TRBV11-2
d_call: NA
j_call: TRBJ2-3
clone_size: once
cdr3_nt: TGTGCCAGCAGCTTCTCGATCACAGATTCGCAGTATTTT
cdr3_aa: CASSFSITDSQYF

v_call: TRBV13
d_call: TRBD1
j_call: TRBJ2-1
clone_size: NA
cdr3_nt: TGTGCCATCAGCCAGGACAGGGGTAGTGAGCAGTTCTTC
cdr3_aa: CAISQDRGSEQFF

v_call: TRBV4-3
d_call: TRBD1
j_call: TRBJ2-4
clone_size: few
cdr3_nt: TGCGCCAGCAGCCAAAAACAGGGGGGAGCCAAAAACATTCAGTACTTC
cdr3_aa: CASSQKQGGAKNIQYF

v_call: TRBV4-2
d_call: NA
j_call: TRBJ1-5
clone_size: NA
cdr3_nt: TGTGCCAGCAGCCAAGGTTTGGTGCAGCACCAGCATTTT
cdr3_aa: CASSQGLVQHQHF

v_call: TRBV20-1
d_call: NA
j_call: TRBJ2-7
clone_size: few
cdr3_nt: TGCAGTGCTAGAGATCCCCAGGTTCTCTACGAGCAGTACTTC
cdr3_aa: CSARDPQVLYEQYF

v_call: TRBV11-3
d_call: NA
j_call: TRBJ2-3
clone_size: few
cdr3_nt: TGTGCCAGCAGCTTGAGGGGGGGAGGAGGCACAGATACGCAGTATTTT
cdr3_aa: CASSLRGGGGTDTQYF

v_call: TRBV29-1
d_call: NA
j_call: TRBJ2-1
clone_size: many
cdr3_nt: TGCAGCGTTGAGTGGGGTAATGAGCAGTTCTTC
cdr3_aa: CSVEWGNEQFF

v_call: TRBV10-2
d_call: NA
j_call: TRBJ2-7
clone_size: NA
cdr3_nt: TGCGCCAGCAGTGAGTCCCTAGACTACGAGCAGTACTTC
cdr3_aa: CASSESLDYEQYF

v_call: TRBV3-1
d_call: NA
j_call: TRBJ2-7
clone_size: NA
cdr3_nt: TGTGCCAGCAGCCATACAGGGAACTACGACGAGCAGTACTTC
cdr3_aa: CASSHTGNYDEQYF

v_call: TRBV20-1
d_call: NA
j_call: TRBJ2-6
clone_size: NA
cdr3_nt: TGCAGTGCGAGGGATTCTGGGGCCAACGTCCTGACTTTC
cdr3_aa: CSARDSGANVLTF

v_call: TRBV27
d_call: NA
j_call: TRBJ2-2
clone_size: few
cdr3_nt: TGTGCCAGCAGTTTTTCGGGGGCGGACGGGGAGCTGTTTTTT
cdr3_aa: CASSFSGADGELFF

v_call: TRBV5-1
d_call: TRBD1
j_call: TRBJ2-7
clone_size: few
cdr3_nt: TGCGCCAGCAGCTTGTTCTCCGGGACAGACAACTACGAGCAGTACTTC
cdr3_aa: CASSLFSGTDNYEQYF

v_call: TRBV10-3
d_call: NA
j_call: TRBJ2-3
clone_size: many
cdr3_nt: TGTGCCATCAGTGAGAGAGAGTTGACCACAGATACGCAGTATTTT
cdr3_aa: CAISERELTTDTQYF

v_call: TRBV20-1
d_call: NA
j_call: TRBJ2-2
clone_size: NA
cdr3_nt: TGCAGTGCTAGGGCCACACTGACCGGCGAGCTGTTTTTT
cdr3_aa: CSARATLTGELFF

v_call: TRBV28
d_call: NA
j_call: TRBJ1-2
clone_size: NA
cdr3_nt: TGTGCCAGCAGTCCACTACCTACAGGGAACTATGGCTACACCTTC
cdr3_aa: CASSPLPTGNYGYTF

v_call: TRBV6-5
d_call: NA
j_call: TRBJ2-1
clone_size: NA
cdr3_nt: TGTGCCAGCAGCCCCCTTACAGGGAGGAATGAGCAGTTCTTC
cdr3_aa: CASSPLTGRNEQFF

v_call: TRBV11-2
d_call: NA
j_call: TRBJ2-7
clone_size: NA
cdr3_nt: TGTGCCAGCAGCTTCCCAGCCTACGAGCAGTACTTC
cdr3_aa: CASSFPAYEQYF

v_call: TRBV27
d_call: TRBD2
j_call: TRBJ2-2
clone_size: NA
cdr3_nt: TGTGCCAGCAGTCTCCTAGCGGGAGGTGGTACCGGGGAGCTGTTTTTT
cdr3_aa: CASSLLAGGGTGELFF

v_call: TRBV20-1
d_call: NA
j_call: TRBJ2-2
clone_size: few
cdr3_nt: TGCAGTGCTAGAAGGGTCCGGGCTGATACCGGGGAGCTGTTTTTT
cdr3_aa: CSARRVRADTGELFF

v_call: TRBV24-1
d_call: NA
j_call: TRBJ2-3
clone_size: few
cdr3_nt: TGTGCCACCAGTGATTTCGGAGAGGCGGATACGCAGTATTTT
cdr3_aa: CATSDFGEADTQYF